This T cell receptor (beta chain) was identified in a study of cytomegalovirus exposure and HLA in healthy donors. In the study overall: The approximately 660 first-cohort repertoires shared a platform with the approximately 110 validation repertoires, as reported in a later analysis. Broader study findings: Cytomegalovirus status was reportedly diagnosed by the classifier with high sensitivity and specificity.

Data came from immunoSEQ multiplex PCR; TCRdb stores just in-frame clones and leaves some out. The sample lists some 170,000 clones; about 87% were seen once. J lost 2 bases, V lost 4 bases, and 2 bases had no gene match. The germline V gene encodes CDR1 MNHNS and CDR2 SASEGT. The CDR3 has 13 residues. There are a few counts of this clone. What it recognizes is unknown. The receptor's source is a woman aged 30 to 39 in good health and CMV-seronegative. The sequenced material came from PBMCs. V and J are TRBV6-1 and TRBJ2-7, with TRBD2 matching 7 bases. CDR3: CASSAGTTYEQYF. CDR3 coding DNA: TGTGCCAGCAGTGCCGGGACTACCTACGAGCAGTACTTC.